The 14 T cell receptor beta chains listed next were all sequenced from one sample in a study of cytomegalovirus exposure and HLA in healthy donors. The repertoire was sequenced with immunoSEQ multiplex PCR; TCRdb's copy has only in-frame clones and lacks some. The sample carries 100,000 to 150,000 clones, about 90% recorded once. The sample was PBMCs. The receptors come from a woman under 30 in good health and CMV-seronegative.

This clone occurred once. CDR3 in amino acids: CASSLSGYSNQPQHF. The CDR3, as DNA: TGTGCCAGCAGTTTATCGGGTTATAGCAATCAGCCCCAGCATTTT. The rearrangement joins TRBV28 to TRBJ1-5; D gene uncertain. V was clipped by 1 base and J by 0 bases, with 7 bases between them. Germline V gene data show CDR1 as MDHEN and CDR2 as SYDVKM. This CDR3 has 15 residues.

Comment on this clone: This sample includes further DNA sequences coding for the same CDR3. The chain couples TRBV5-1 to TRBJ2-7; 11 bases match TRBD1. This CDR3 region has 13 residues. V was pared by 3 bases and J by 7 bases, with 3 bases of the junction left unmatched. CDR1 is SGHRS and CDR2 is YFSETQ in the germline V gene. CDR3 sequence (DNA): TGCGCCAGCAGCTCGGGACAGGGGGGAGAGCAGTACTTC. This encodes CASSSGQGGEQYF.

J is TRBJ2-7 and V is TRBV27; TRBD1 agrees at 10 bases. The germline V gene encodes CDR1 MNHEY and CDR2 SMNVEV (reference sequence). The CDR3 spans 15 residues. J lost 3 bases, V lost 5 bases, and 7 bases had no gene match. CDR3 bases: TGTGCCAGCAGTCCCCAGGGACAGGGGATCTACGAGCAGTACTTC. It codes for CASSPQGQGIYEQYF.

V is TRBV15 and J is TRBJ2-2; a possible D gene is TRBD1 (6 bases). Germline V gene data show CDR1 as LNHNV and CDR2 as YYDKDF (reference sequence). The CDR3 is 17 amino acids. V lost 0 bases and J lost 4, with 15 bases in between. The CDR3 nucleotides are TGTGCCACCAGCAGAGATCAGGGGTTGCAAGGCACCGGGGAGCTGTTTTTT. Protein: CATSRDQGLQGTGELFF.

This clone was seen only a few times. The CDR3 spells CASSLAVGQMNTEAFF. The CDR3 DNA is TGCGCCAGCAGCTTGGCCGTAGGACAGATGAACACTGAAGCTTTCTTT. The rearrangement joins TRBV5-1 to TRBJ1-1, with TRBD1 as a possible D gene (6 bases). Germline V gene data show CDR1 as SGHRS and CDR2 as YFSETQ. Trimming took off 0 bases at V and 0 bases at J, with 12 bases between the two ends. This CDR3 has 16 amino acids.

The rearrangement links TRBV7-2 to TRBJ1-2; 9 bases are shared with TRBD1. With V trimmed by 1 base and J by 8 bases, 8 bases remained unmatched. The germline V gene encodes CDR1 SGHTA and CDR2 FQGNSA. CDR3 size: 15 residues. The CDR3 sequence: CASSLGGTGSKGYTF. Written as DNA, the CDR3 is TGTGCCAGCAGCTTAGGGGGGACAGGGTCCAAAGGCTACACCTTC.

The rearrangement links TRBV6-1 to TRBJ2-5, with TRBD1 matching 7 bases. V shed 6 bases, J shed 0 bases, and the junction held 4 bases outside the gene matches. There are 14 residues in the CDR3. Germline CDR1 reads MNHNS; CDR2 reads SASEGT. DNA of the CDR3: TGTGCCAGCAGGAAGGGACAGAACCAAGAGACCCAGTACTTC. Translated, it gives CASRKGQNQETQYF.

V and J are TRBV9 and TRBJ1-6; a possible D gene is TRBD1 (6 bases). Per the germline V gene, CDR1 is SGDLS and CDR2 is YYNGEE. The CDR3 loop spans 16 amino acids. The germline V and J ends were trimmed by 3 bases and 5 bases, with 15 bases remaining between them. This chain's CDR3 is CASSGSTGHNNSPLHF. CDR3 sequence (DNA): TGTGCCAGCAGCGGATCAACGGGACACAATAATTCACCCCTCCACTTT.

The genes are TRBV6-6 and TRBJ2-2, with a tentative D call TRBD1 (6 bases). The CDR3 contains 14 residues. The ends were cut back, 0 bases at V and 4 bases at J, with 6 bases in the middle. Germline loops: CDR1 MNHNY, CDR2 SVGAGI (reference sequence). This chain's CDR3 is CASSYSDSTGELFF. CDR3 in DNA: TGTGCCAGCAGTTACTCGGACAGCACCGGGGAGCTGTTTTTT.

The chain combines TRBV28 with TRBJ1-2, with TRBD1 identical over 8 bases. Germline-derived CDR1 and CDR2 are MDHEN and SYDVKM. The V and J ends lost 2 bases and 5 bases, in that order; junction bases with no gene match: 10. The CDR3 is 16 residues long. The CDR3 bases are TGTGCCAGCAGTTTACGGGGGTCGGGGACAGGTTATGGCTACACCTTC. This codes for CASSLRGSGTGYGYTF.

This chain connects TRBV5-1 to TRBJ2-7; 10 nucleotides line up with TRBD2. Germline V gene sequence: CDR1 SGHRS, CDR2 YFSETQ. The CDR3 has 14 amino acids. V dropped 5 bases and J dropped 7; count of bases not matched to a gene: 9. The CDR3 region has the DNA TGCGCCAGCAGGGCCGGGACTAGCGCCTCTGAGCAGTACTTC. Translation gives CASRAGTSASEQYF.

This clone was picked up one time. This sequence joins TRBV7-9 and TRBJ1-1; 7 bases match TRBD1. Germline CDR1 SEHNR, CDR2 FQNEAQ (reference sequence). Losses at the gene ends were 5 bases for V and 0 bases for J; bases not matched to a gene: 6. This CDR3 contains 15 residues. The CDR3 protein is CASSTTGALNTEAFF. CDR3 sequence (DNA): TGTGCCAGCAGCACTACAGGGGCCCTGAACACTGAAGCTTTCTTT.

On this clone: Other DNA variants within this sample encode the same CDR3. The CDR3 spells CASSPRTGGYEQYF. The CDR3 DNA reads TGTGCCAGCAGCCCTCGGACAGGGGGCTACGAGCAGTACTTC. The genes are TRBV9 and TRBJ2-7; TRBD1 agrees at 10 bases. Germline V gene data show CDR1 as SGDLS and CDR2 as YYNGEE. This CDR3 is 14 amino acids long. With 4 bases clipped from V and 3 bases from J, the junction kept 4 bases outside the gene matches.

The rearrangement joins TRBV18 to TRBJ1-5, with D hard to call. V was pared by 2 bases and J by 0 bases, with 5 bases between. The CDR3 contains 14 residues. Germline V gives CDR1 KGHSH, CDR2 LQKENI. DNA of the CDR3: TGTGCCAGCTCACCAGAGGGTAGCAATCAGCCCCAGCATTTT. As protein: CASSPEGSNQPQHF.